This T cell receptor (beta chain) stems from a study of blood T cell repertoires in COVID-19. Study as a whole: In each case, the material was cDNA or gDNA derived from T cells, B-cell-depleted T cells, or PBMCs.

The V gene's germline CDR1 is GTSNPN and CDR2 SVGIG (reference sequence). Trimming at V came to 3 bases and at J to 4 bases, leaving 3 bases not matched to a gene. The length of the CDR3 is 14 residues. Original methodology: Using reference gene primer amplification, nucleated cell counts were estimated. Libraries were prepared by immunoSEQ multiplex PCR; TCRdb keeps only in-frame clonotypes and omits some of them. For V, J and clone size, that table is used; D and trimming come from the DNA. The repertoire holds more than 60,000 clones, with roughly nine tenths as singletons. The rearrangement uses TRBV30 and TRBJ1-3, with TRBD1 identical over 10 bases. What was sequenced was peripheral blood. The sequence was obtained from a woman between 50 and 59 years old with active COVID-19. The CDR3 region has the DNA TGTGCCTGGAGAGGGACAGGGGTCGGAAACACCATATATTTT. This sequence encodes CAWRGTGVGNTIYF.